What follows describes a single TCR beta chain. The antigen remains unidentified. The libraries were made with immunoSEQ v3.0 at survey level. Each sample aimed for about 35,000-50,000 sequenced T-cell genomes. Produced via immunoSEQ multiplex PCR; TCRdb's table is partial and in-frame only. Here the sample spans under 50,000 clones, 75% to 90% being singletons. This sample was taken from a study of long-term antiretroviral therapy in people with HIV. Study-level results: Repertoires looked antigen-experienced, with only a slight naive shift after ART.

The clonotype was recovered from a young woman with HIV. Sequences were derived from unsorted PBMCs, sampled just before starting antiretroviral therapy.

CDR3 DNA sequence: TGTGCCAGTAGTGCGACAGTTAACACCGGGGAGCTGTTTTTT. Amino acid sequence: CASSATVNTGELFF. The J gene is TRBJ2-2, the V gene TRBV19, with D perhaps matching TRBD1 (5 bases). The CDR3 runs to 14 residues. The V and J ends lost 5 bases and 2 bases respectively, with 9 bases between them. Germline CDR1 LNHDA, CDR2 SQIVND (reference sequence).